The TCR beta chain described here comes from a study of blood T cell repertoires in COVID-19. This CDR3 comprises 14 residues. Per the germline V gene, CDR1 is SGHRS and CDR2 is YFSETQ. Deletions cut 1 base from V and 5 bases from J, with 9 bases between. Repertoires were generated with immunoSEQ multiplex PCR, while TCRdb's copy carries only in-frame clones and drops some. There are under 400,000 clones in the sample; around 87% occur only once, and roughly 1.9% lies in the top ten. The sequence was obtained from a man in his forties in a cohort exposed to, infected with or recovered from COVID-19 (not recorded which). The chain has TRBV5-1 and TRBJ1-4; D call uncertain. Sequenced: PBMCs or T cells enriched from blood (not recorded which). The CDR3 sequence is CASSLLAGNEKLFF. Written as DNA, the CDR3 is TGCGCCAGCAGCTTGTTGGCGGGAAATGAAAAACTGTTTTTT.